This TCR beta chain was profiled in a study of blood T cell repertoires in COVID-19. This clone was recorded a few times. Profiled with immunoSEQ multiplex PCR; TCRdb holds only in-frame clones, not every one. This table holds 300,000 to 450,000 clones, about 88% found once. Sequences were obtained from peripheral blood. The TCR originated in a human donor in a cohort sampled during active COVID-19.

CDR3 sequence: CASSRLSAGGTDTQYF. The CDR3 coding sequence is TGTGCCAGTAGTAGGCTGTCCGCGGGCGGCACAGATACGCAGTATTTT. The rearrangement links TRBV19 to TRBJ2-3; D may be TRBD2 (5 bases). The V and J ends lost 4 bases and 1 base respectively, with 15 bases between them. The germline V gene has CDR1 LNHDA and CDR2 SQIVND (reference sequence). The CDR3 contains 16 residues.